The 32 T cell receptor beta chains reported below all come from one sample, sequenced in a study of T-cell memory formation after mild COVID-19. TCRdb passed the 5' RACE reads through MiXCR, listing each CDR3 protein once. The profile shows 190,000 or so distinct CDR3 sequences, 27% of them singletons. The sample consisted of PBMCs or a T cell subset sorted from them (not recorded which). All receptors derive from an adult woman who had mild COVID-19 (a few samples of this study predate the infection). Cell type and time point are not known.

This clonotype was counted a few times. The genes are TRBV2 and TRBJ2-1, with 7 bases matching TRBD1. V shed 3 bases, J shed 12 bases, and the junction held 23 bases outside the gene matches. CDR1 is SNHLY, CDR2 FYNNEI, per germline. The CDR3 is made up of 18 amino acids. As DNA, the CDR3 is TGTGCCAGCAGTGACGTAATCCAGGGCCCAAAAGGGGGCGTTCGGCAGTTCTTC. This translates into CASSDVIQGPKGGVRQFF.

The rearrangement uses TRBV9 and TRBJ2-7, with 7 bases fitting TRBD1. Trimming at V came to 2 bases and at J to 3 bases, leaving 11 bases not matched to a gene. CDR3 length: 16 residues. CDR1 SGDLS and CDR2 YYNGEE come from the germline V gene. DNA of the CDR3: TGTGCCAGCAGCGTCCAAACAGGGGAAGGTGTCTACGAGCAGTACTTC. Its protein product is CASSVQTGEGVYEQYF. Full variable domain (rest looked up from reference TRBV9 and TRBJ2-7): DSGVTQTPKHLITATGQRVTLRCSPRSGDLSVYWYQQSLDQGLQFLIQYYNGEERAKGNILERFSAQQFPDLHSELNLSSLELGDSALYFCASSVQTGEGVYEQYFGPGTRLTVT.

J is TRBJ1-5 and V is TRBV9, with D hard to call. The germline V gene encodes CDR1 SGDLS and CDR2 YYNGEE. The CDR3 is 14 residues long. Trimming took off 6 bases at V and 0 bases at J, with 10 bases between the two ends. The CDR3 region is CASTSGDSNQPQHF. CDR3 nucleotide sequence: TGTGCCAGCACCTCTGGCGATAGCAATCAGCCCCAGCATTTT. Filled out from reference TRBV9 and TRBJ1-5, the complete variable domain reads DSGVTQTPKHLITATGQRVTLRCSPRSGDLSVYWYQQSLDQGLQFLIQYYNGEERAKGNILERFSAQQFPDLHSELNLSSLELGDSALYFCASTSGDSNQPQHFGDGTRLSIL.

The rearrangement links TRBV6-5 to TRBJ1-5; D is possibly TRBD1 (5 bases). V lost 0 bases and J 4 bases, leaving 10 bases between the germline ends. CDR1 and CDR2 (germline): MNHEY, SVGAGI. The CDR3 is 15 amino acids. The CDR3 DNA sequence: TGTGCCAGCAGTTACTCCAGGACATCGAATCAGCCCCAGCATTTT. The encoded protein is CASSYSRTSNQPQHF.

This clonotype came up a few times. The chain uses TRBV29-1 and TRBJ2-3; D may be TRBD2 (6 bases). This CDR3 is built from 12 residues. The germline V gene encodes CDR1 SQVTM and CDR2 ANQGSEA. V dropped 4 bases and J dropped 1 base, with 6 bases sitting between them. This CDR3 is CSVASGTDTQYF. CDR3 nucleotide sequence: TGCAGCGTTGCTAGCGGCACAGATACGCAGTATTTT.

V usage is TRBV7-2 and J usage is TRBJ2-2, with 8 bases matching TRBD2. Germline V lookup: CDR1 SGHTA, CDR2 FQGNSA. V shed 8 bases, J shed 3 bases, and the junction held 5 bases outside the gene matches. This CDR3 is 14 amino acids long. CDR3: CASQREFDTGELFF. CDR3 DNA: TGTGCCAGCCAGCGGGAGTTCGACACCGGGGAGCTGTTTTTT.

J is TRBJ2-7 and V is TRBV7-2, with TRBD2 as a possible D gene (5 bases). The germline V gene encodes CDR1 SGHTA and CDR2 FQGNSA. This CDR3 has 16 amino acids. Between the trimmed V and J ends, which lost 1 base and 2 bases, there was a span of 15 bases. CDR3: CASSLEATIKTYEQYF. CDR3 coding DNA: TGTGCCAGCAGCTTAGAAGCGACTATCAAAACCTACGAGCAGTACTTC.

This clonotype has a count of ten or more. The junction does not match germline at one end; this may be a read error. The rearrangement uses TRBV2 and TRBJ2-5, with unresolved D. This CDR3 region has 11 residues. The V gene's germline CDR1 is SNHLY and CDR2 FYNNEI. CDR3 residues: CASSVKETQYF. Written as DNA, the CDR3 is TGCGCCAGCAGCGTGAAGGAGACCCAGTACTTC.

The rearrangement uses TRBV7-6 and TRBJ1-1; no clear D gene. The germline V and J ends were trimmed by 1 base and 6 bases, with 12 bases remaining between them. The V gene's germline CDR1 is SGHVS and CDR2 FNYEAQ. The CDR3 has 14 residues. The CDR3 loop is CASSLVGQGSEAFF. The CDR3 DNA sequence: TGTGCCAGCAGCTTAGTGGGCCAAGGGTCTGAAGCTTTCTTT.

This chain joins TRBV4-2 and TRBJ2-5, with D perhaps TRBD1 or TRBD2 (5 bases each). The CDR3 loop spans 14 amino acids. Germline-derived CDR1 and CDR2 are LGHNA and YNFKEQ. V dropped 4 bases and J dropped 9 bases, with 18 bases sitting between them. In DNA, the CDR3 is TGTGCCAGCAGCCCTTCGGGGACGTACATGGCCCAGTACTTC. Protein sequence: CASSPSGTYMAQYF.

This chain links TRBV20-1 with TRBJ1-1; possible D gene TRBD1, 6 bases. V was cut by 6 bases and J by 4 bases, with 18 bases left in between. The CDR3 runs 14 residues. CDR1 is DFQATT and CDR2 is SNEGSKA in the germline V gene (reference sequence). CDR3 DNA sequence: TGCAGTGCAGACCAGGGGCGTCCGTTCACTGAAGCTTTCTTT. It codes for CSADQGRPFTEAFF.

This clonotype has only a few counts. The rearrangement links TRBV3-1 to TRBJ1-3; D might be TRBD1 (6 bases). There are 15 residues in the CDR3. Germline-derived CDR1 and CDR2 are LGHDT and YNNKEL (reference sequence). Trimming left V 4 bases short and J 0 bases short, with 10 bases between. CDR3 in amino acids: CASSPFRGSGNTIYF. CDR3 coding DNA: TGTGCCAGCAGCCCATTCAGGGGCTCTGGAAACACCATATATTTT. The variable domain in full, completed from reference TRBV3-1 and TRBJ1-3, reads DTAVSQTPKYLVTQMGNDKSIKCEQNLGHDTMYWYKQDSKKFLKIMFSYNNKELIINETVPNRFSPKSPDKAHLNLHINSLELGDSAVYFCASSPFRGSGNTIYFGEGSWLTVV.

J is TRBJ1-6 and V is TRBV15; D gene uncertain. Trimming cost V 2 bases and J 9 bases, with 14 bases left between them. The CDR3 is 15 amino acids. Per the germline V gene, CDR1 is LNHNV and CDR2 is YYDKDF (reference sequence). The CDR3 here is CATSRSNTDGSPLHF. Here the CDR3 DNA reads TGTGCCACCAGCAGATCCAACACAGATGGTTCACCCCTCCACTTT. The full variable domain, rest sourced from reference TRBV15 and TRBJ1-6, is DAMVIQNPRYQVTQFGKPVTLSCSQTLNHNVMYWYQQKSSQAPKLLFHYYDKDFNNEADTPDNFQSRRPNTSFCFLDIRSPGLGDTAMYLCATSRSNTDGSPLHFGNGTRLTVT.

This chain connects TRBV5-1 to TRBJ2-5; D unresolved. The CDR3 spans 13 residues. The ends were cut back, 0 bases at V and 5 bases at J, with 8 bases in the middle. Germline V gene sequence: CDR1 SGHRS, CDR2 YFSETQ. The CDR3 DNA reads as TGCGCCAGCAGCTTGGCCGTCCGGGAGACCCAGTACTTC. Residues: CASSLAVRETQYF.

The genes are TRBV6-5 and TRBJ2-1; no clear D. This CDR3 has 15 amino acids. Trimming removed 0 bases at V and 4 bases at J, with 10 bases between. The germline gives CDR1 MNHEY, CDR2 SVGAGI. The DNA for the CDR3 is TGTGCCAGCAGTTACTCGAGGCGTACTTACAATGAGCAGTTCTTC. Residues: CASSYSRRTYNEQFF.

V and J are TRBV7-8 and TRBJ2-1; D is ambiguous. V lost 5 bases and J 0 bases, leaving 11 bases between the germline ends. The CDR3 contains 15 residues. Per the germline V gene, CDR1 is SGHVS and CDR2 is FQNEAQ. The CDR3 is CASSPYYSSYNEQFF. Written as DNA, the CDR3 is TGTGCCAGCAGCCCTTACTATAGCTCCTACAATGAGCAGTTCTTC.

CDR3 in DNA: TGTGCCAGCAGGCCCGGACAGGGGACGCAGTATTTT. It yields the protein CASRPGQGTQYF. The V gene is TRBV6-5, the J gene TRBJ2-3; 9 bases fit TRBD1. V trimming: 6 bases; J trimming: 9 bases; junction bases outside the gene matches: 4. CDR3 size: 12 residues. Germline assignment: CDR1 MNHEY and CDR2 SVGAGI.

This clonotype was detected only a few times. The V and J genes are TRBV3-1 and TRBJ2-3, with D tentatively TRBD2 (5 bases). Trimming shortened V by 6 bases and J by 5 bases, and 9 bases separated the two germline ends. The CDR3 covers 12 residues. CDR1 and CDR2 (germline): LGHDT, YNNKEL (reference sequence). The CDR3 DNA reads TGTGCCAGCAGGGATGGAGGAGATACGCAGTATTTT. This gives the protein CASRDGGDTQYF.

This clonotype was recorded only once. This chain links TRBV6-6 with TRBJ1-1; 7 bases map to TRBD1. Germline CDR1 and CDR2: MNHNY and SVGAGI (reference sequence). The junction had 5 bases not matched to a gene; V was cut back by 0 bases and J by 4 bases. The CDR3 contains 15 residues. CDR3 loop: CASSYSRGRGTEAFF. The CDR3 nucleotides read TGTGCCAGCAGTTACTCTAGGGGGCGCGGCACTGAAGCTTTCTTT.

The rearrangement uses TRBV7-6 and TRBJ2-7; D uncertain. CDR1 and CDR2 from the germline V gene are SGHVS and FNYEAQ. CDR3 length: 12 amino acids. Trimming took 2 bases from V and 9 from J, leaving 11 bases between them. The CDR3 DNA is TGTGCCAGCAGCTTATGGACCCAGGCGCAGTACTTC. This gives the protein CASSLWTQAQYF.

This clonotype came up a few times. The chain employs TRBV4-2 and TRBJ1-2; D unresolved. The CDR3 loop spans 15 amino acids. Germline values: CDR1 LGHNA, CDR2 YNFKEQ. Trimming removed 3 bases at V and 1 base at J, with 12 bases between. This chain's CDR3 is CASSQEERNNYGYTF. The CDR3 nucleotides read TGTGCCAGCAGCCAGGAGGAAAGGAATAACTATGGCTACACCTTC.

The V call is TRBV18, the J call TRBJ2-1; D remains ambiguous. The germline V gene encodes CDR1 KGHSH and CDR2 LQKENI. The ends were cut back, 5 bases at V and 0 bases at J, with 11 bases in the middle. This CDR3 spans 15 amino acids. The CDR3 loop reads CASSTRAGSYNEQFF. The CDR3 coding sequence is TGTGCCAGCTCAACCCGGGCAGGCTCCTACAATGAGCAGTTCTTC. Full variable domain (missing parts from reference TRBV18 and TRBJ2-1): NAGVMQNPRHLVRRRGQEARLRCSPMKGHSHVYWYRQLPEEGLKFMVYLQKENIIDESGMPKERFSAEFPKEGPSILRIQQVVRGDSAAYFCASSTRAGSYNEQFFGPGTRLTVL.

This clonotype was detected only a few times. The J gene is TRBJ2-1, the V gene TRBV20-1; the match to TRBD2 covers 7 bases. The CDR3 contains 12 residues. V trimming: 2 bases; J trimming: 8 bases; junction bases outside the gene matches: 3. CDR1 and CDR2 (germline): DFQATT, SNEGSKA (reference sequence). DNA for the CDR3: TGCAGTGCTAGAACTGGGGGGGATGAGCAGTTCTTC. Its protein product is CSARTGGDEQFF.

This clonotype was observed a few times. The chain recombines TRBV24-1 with TRBJ2-1; 12 bases agree with TRBD2. The CDR3 totals 16 residues. The trim removed 3 bases at V and 7 bases at J, leaving 6 bases unmatched. Germline V gene data show CDR1 as KGHDR and CDR2 as SFDVKD. The DNA for the CDR3 is TGTGCCACCAGTGATATGACTAGCGGGAGTATAAATGAGCAGTTCTTC. Translating gives CATSDMTSGSINEQFF.

There are a few counts of this clonotype. The chain carries TRBV7-2 and TRBJ2-7; TRBD2 aligns across 8 bases. Germline V gene lookup returns CDR1 SGHTA and CDR2 FQGNSA. This CDR3 spans 14 amino acids. V shed 4 bases, J shed 3 bases, and the junction held 5 bases outside the gene matches. CDR3 DNA: TGTGCCAGCAGCTCGCCCGGGACTAGCTACGAGCAGTACTTC. This sequence encodes CASSSPGTSYEQYF.

V usage is TRBV5-1 and J usage is TRBJ2-7; the D is unclear. There are 13 residues in the CDR3. Germline loops: CDR1 SGHRS, CDR2 YFSETQ. V was trimmed by 1 base and J by 3 bases, leaving 8 bases between them. This chain's CDR3 is CASSLSPVYEQYF. The CDR3 DNA reads as TGCGCCAGCAGCTTGTCTCCCGTCTACGAGCAGTACTTC.

A few counts support this clonotype. The chain carries TRBV20-1 and TRBJ1-2; a possible D gene is TRBD1 (5 bases). Per the germline V gene, CDR1 is DFQATT and CDR2 is SNEGSKA (reference sequence). This CDR3 has 12 residues. Trimming took off 7 bases at V and 4 bases at J, with 13 bases between the two ends. The CDR3 region has the DNA TGCAGTGACGTCCAGGGTAGCTATGGCTACACCTTC. Translated, it gives CSDVQGSYGYTF.

This clonotype was seen only a few times. The V call is TRBV5-6, the J call TRBJ1-4, with 9 bases aligning to TRBD1. Germline V gene data show CDR1 as SGHDT and CDR2 as YYEEEE. This CDR3 comprises 15 residues. Trimming took 0 bases from V and 8 from J; bases not matched to a gene: 5. The CDR3 bases are TGTGCCAGCAGCTTGGGGGACAGGGTTGGAGAAAAACTGTTTTTT. Translating it yields CASSLGDRVGEKLFF.

The J gene is TRBJ1-2, the V gene TRBV24-1; D may be TRBD1 (6 bases). CDR1 is KGHDR, CDR2 SFDVKD, per germline. The V end lost 3 bases, the J end lost 5 bases, and 15 bases lay between the germline ends. The CDR3 runs to 15 residues. In DNA, the CDR3 is TGTGCCACCAGTGATCCTGCAGGGGCCAGTTATGGCTACACCTTC. It encodes CATSDPAGASYGYTF.

The rearrangement joins TRBV4-1 to TRBJ1-5; 7 bases align to TRBD1. V shed 3 bases and J 1 base; nucleotides not matched to a gene: 3. Germline V CDR1 and CDR2: MGHRA, YSYEKL. The CDR3 loop spans 15 amino acids. The CDR3 coding sequence is TGCGCCAGCAGCCACACAGGGGAGAGCAATCAGCCCCAGCATTTT. This encodes CASSHTGESNQPQHF.

V and J are TRBV4-3 and TRBJ2-1; tentatively, D is TRBD2 (6 bases). The CDR3 is made up of 15 amino acids. Germline values: CDR1 LGHNA, CDR2 YSLEER. Between the trimmed V and J ends, which lost 1 base and 8 bases, there was a span of 15 bases. CDR3 protein: CASSQGRAPGDEQFF. The DNA of the CDR3 is TGCGCCAGCAGCCAAGGGCGCGCTCCGGGGGATGAGCAGTTCTTC.

This clonotype was detected only a few times. The J gene is TRBJ2-5, the V gene TRBV12-3 or TRBV12-4; D gene uncertain. The ends were cut back, 2 bases at V and 5 bases at J, with 9 bases in the middle. This CDR3 region has 13 residues. CDR3 residues: CASSLNYVETQYF. CDR3 bases: TGTGCCAGCAGTTTAAACTACGTTGAGACCCAGTACTTC.